This section outlines one T cell receptor beta chain sequence together with its context. Germline-derived CDR1 and CDR2 are MNHEY and SMNVEV (reference sequence). Trimming stripped 7 bases from V and 3 bases from J, with 19 bases between. The CDR3 consists of 15 residues. The data belong to a study of blood T cell repertoires in COVID-19. On the study more broadly: Both acute and convalescent COVID-19 samples were obtained from the United States, Italy and Spain. PBMCs, B-cell-depleted T cells, or T cells were the source of the cDNA or gDNA that made up the material.

Participant-reported clinical history was the basis for cohort assignment. Source study methods: Estimation of nucleated cell counts relied on the amplification of reference gene primers. Only in-frame clones appear in the TCRdb table, and some are missing; sequencing was by immunoSEQ multiplex PCR. V and J calls and clone size are copied from that table; D and trimming were computed from the DNA. The sample includes 400,000 to 550,000 clones, about 90% of them seen just once. The TCR was taken from a woman aged 18-29 years with acute COVID-19. The sample consisted of PBMCs or T cells enriched from blood (not recorded which). The rearrangement joins TRBV27 to TRBJ2-7; tentatively, D is TRBD1 (6 bases). CDR3 residues: CASTKTTTGNYEQYF. The CDR3 coding sequence is TGTGCCAGCACCAAAACGACGACAGGAAACTACGAGCAGTACTTC.